The clone carrying this TCR beta chain was seen a single time. Antigen: not known. TCRdb called the RT-PCR reads again in MiXCR, with one record for every CDR3 protein. The sample lists approximately 500,000 distinct CDR3 sequences; around 13% were seen once. The source of the sample is a study of response to subunit inactivated influenza vaccine. Findings and caveats of the study: Only a handful of new T cells, the authors suggested, are recruited with each seasonal influenza vaccination.

With 1 base removed from V and 7 bases from J, the gap between germline ends came to 7 bases. This CDR3 has 13 residues. Germline CDR1 is SGHAT and CDR2 is FQNNGV. The material was PBMCs from blood, obtained about 40 days after vaccination. The sequence was collected from a man aged 45-65 years who received an inactivated influenza vaccine. The chain is built from TRBV11-2 and TRBJ1-4, with no clear D. The CDR3 region is CASSLVGFEKLFF. In nucleotides, the CDR3 is TGTGCCAGCAGCTTAGTTGGCTTTGAAAAACTGTTTTTT.